The 14 T cell receptor beta chains reported below all come from one sample, sequenced in a study of blood T cell repertoires in COVID-19. TCRdb's table, derived via immunoSEQ multiplex PCR, lists solely in-frame clones and lacks some. The data hold approximately 350,000 clones, with around 90% observed a single time. Source material: peripheral blood. All receptors come from a woman aged 18-30 years who had recovered from COVID-19.

CDR3 loop: CASSVPGGADTQYF. CDR3 DNA sequence: TGTGCCAGCAGCGTACCAGGGGGCGCAGATACGCAGTATTTT. The chain links TRBV5-6 to TRBJ2-3, with 8 bases aligning to TRBD1. The CDR3 length is 14 residues. CDR1 and CDR2 (germline): SGHDT, YYEEEE. Germline trimming cut 4 bases from V and 4 bases from J; bases unmatched to any gene: 5.

The chain carries TRBV15 and TRBJ2-3; D may be TRBD1 (5 bases). CDR1 LNHNV and CDR2 YYDKDF come from the germline V gene (reference sequence). V lost 1 base and J lost 6, with 8 bases in between. The CDR3 is 13 amino acids. CDR3 sequence: CATSRGGVDTQYF. The CDR3 nucleotides read TGTGCCACCAGCAGAGGGGGCGTGGATACGCAGTATTTT.

The chain recombines TRBV5-6 with TRBJ2-5; TRBD2 matches at 11 bases. Trimming at V came to 4 bases and at J to 3 bases, leaving 5 bases not matched to a gene. Germline V gene data show CDR1 as SGHDT and CDR2 as YYEEEE. CDR3 length: 15 residues. DNA of the CDR3: TGTGCCAGCAGCAAAGCGACTAGCGGGAAAGAGACCCAGTACTTC. It yields the protein CASSKATSGKETQYF.

The V and J genes are TRBV7-2 and TRBJ2-1, with D tentatively TRBD2 (5 bases). The CDR3 totals 14 residues. The V end was cut by 5 bases, the J end by 7 bases, with 15 bases between. Per germline, CDR1 SGHTA and CDR2 FQGNSA. The CDR3 coding sequence is TGTGCCAGCAGCCAAGCCGAACTAGAAAATGAGCAGTTCTTC. Amino acid sequence: CASSQAELENEQFF. The full variable domain, with the rest looked up from reference TRBV7-2 and TRBJ2-1, is GAGVSQSPSNKVTEKGKDVELRCDPISGHTALYWYRQSLGQGLEFLIYFQGNSAPDKSGLPSDRFSAERTGGSVSTLTIQRTQQEDSAVYLCASSQAELENEQFFGPGTRLTVL.

The chain couples TRBV4-3 to TRBJ1-1; no clear D. V was clipped by 0 bases and J by 1 base, with 9 bases between them. CDR3 length equals 15 residues. Germline lookup yields CDR1 LGHNA and CDR2 YSLEER. The CDR3 region has the DNA TGCGCCAGCAGCCAAGATCTTACAGCGAACACTGAAGCTTTCTTT. It yields the protein CASSQDLTANTEAFF.

This clone has just a few counts. The chain is built from TRBV19 and TRBJ1-4; the match to TRBD1 covers 8 bases. The germline V gene encodes CDR1 LNHDA and CDR2 SQIVND (reference sequence). There are 14 residues in the CDR3. V was clipped by 4 bases and J by 7 bases; unmatched bases: 5. The CDR3 DNA is TGTGCCAGTAGTACCCTTGACAGGGGTGAAAAACTGTTTTTT. Protein product: CASSTLDRGEKLFF.

This chain links TRBV29-1 with TRBJ2-1, with D tentatively TRBD1 (5 bases). Trimming cost V 4 bases and J 4 bases, with 14 bases left between them. Germline CDR1 is SQVTM and CDR2 is ANQGSEA. This CDR3 has 14 amino acids. The CDR3 DNA reads as TGCAGCGTTGTTGGGGAAAAGGGGTACAATGAGCAGTTCTTC. Protein product: CSVVGEKGYNEQFF.

The CDR3 DNA sequence: TGTGCCAGCAGCTTAGGGGTACTTCGGGACTATGGCTACACCTTC. Its translation is CASSLGVLRDYGYTF. The chain is built from TRBV7-2 and TRBJ1-2; D call uncertain. Per the germline V gene, CDR1 is SGHTA and CDR2 is FQGNSA. The ends were cut back, 1 base at V and 3 bases at J, with 12 bases in the middle. There are 15 residues in the CDR3.

Worth noting for this clone: Other DNA variants within this sample encode the same CDR3. The rearrangement joins TRBV6-5 to TRBJ2-1, with a weak D call TRBD2 (6 bases). CDR1 is MNHEY and CDR2 is SVGAGI in the germline V gene. V was clipped by 6 bases and J by 7 bases, with 10 bases between them. The CDR3 consists of 12 residues. The CDR3 spells CASSPGGNEQFF. The DNA for the CDR3 is TGTGCCAGCAGCCCCGGGGGAAATGAGCAGTTCTTC.

This chain links TRBV15 with TRBJ1-2, with D uncertain. CDR1 and CDR2 (germline): LNHNV, YYDKDF (reference sequence). The CDR3 has 15 amino acids. Trimming took 3 bases from V and 0 from J, leaving 11 bases between them. The DNA for the CDR3 is TGTGCCACCAGCAGTGCGGGCAGCCCTAACTATGGCTACACCTTC. Translating gives CATSSAGSPNYGYTF.

A single count supports this clone. The rearrangement uses TRBV7-2 and TRBJ2-7; 7 bases line up with TRBD2. Germline trimming cut 3 bases from V and 7 bases from J; bases unmatched to any gene: 9. From germline, CDR1 is SGHTA and CDR2 FQGNSA. The CDR3 length is 14 residues. CDR3 protein: CASSFGAGVGEQYV. As DNA, the CDR3 is TGTGCCAGCAGCTTCGGGGCGGGAGTTGGGGAGCAGTACGTC.

The chain is built from TRBV11-3 and TRBJ1-1, with 7 nucleotides matching TRBD1. Germline CDR1 SGHNT, CDR2 YENEEA. Germline trimming cut 0 bases from V and 4 bases from J; bases unmatched to any gene: 5. There are 15 residues in the CDR3. The CDR3 nucleotides are TGTGCCAGCAGCTTAGATCCACAGGGGTTCACTGAAGCTTTCTTT. This sequence encodes CASSLDPQGFTEAFF.

This chain uses TRBV27 with TRBJ1-5, with D uncertain. This CDR3 contains 14 residues. Germline lookup yields CDR1 MNHEY and CDR2 SMNVEV (reference sequence). Trimming cost V 6 bases and J 1 base, with 10 bases left between them. The CDR3 DNA reads TGTGCCAGCAGCCGGGGAAGGAGCAATCAGCCCCAGCATTTT. This translates into CASSRGRSNQPQHF.

The CDR3 region has the DNA TGTGCCAGCAGTTTGCAAGGGGTGGCCTACAATGAGCAGTTCTTC. Its protein product is CASSLQGVAYNEQFF. The V call is TRBV6-5, the J call TRBJ2-1, with a possible D match to TRBD1 (5 bases). The CDR3 extends over 15 amino acids. The germline V gene has CDR1 MNHEY and CDR2 SVGAGI. The V end lost 4 bases, the J end lost 2 bases, and 12 bases lay between the germline ends.